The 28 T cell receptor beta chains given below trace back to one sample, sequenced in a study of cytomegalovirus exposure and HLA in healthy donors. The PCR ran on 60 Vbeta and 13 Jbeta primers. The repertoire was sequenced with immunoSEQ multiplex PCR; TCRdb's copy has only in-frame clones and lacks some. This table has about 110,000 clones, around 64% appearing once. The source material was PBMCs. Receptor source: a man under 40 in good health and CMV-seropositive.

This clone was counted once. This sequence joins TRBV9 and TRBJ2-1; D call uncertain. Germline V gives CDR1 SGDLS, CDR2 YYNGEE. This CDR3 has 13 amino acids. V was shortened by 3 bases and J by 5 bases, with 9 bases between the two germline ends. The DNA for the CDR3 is TGTGCCAGCAGCGCTCTTTGGCACAATGAGCAGTTCTTC. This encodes CASSALWHNEQFF.

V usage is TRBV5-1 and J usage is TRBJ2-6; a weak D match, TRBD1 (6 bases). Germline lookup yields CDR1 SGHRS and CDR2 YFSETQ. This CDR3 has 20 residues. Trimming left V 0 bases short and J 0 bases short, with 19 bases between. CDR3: CASSLDFSDRDYSGANVLTF. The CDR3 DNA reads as TGCGCCAGCAGCTTGGATTTTTCGGACAGAGATTACTCTGGGGCCAACGTCCTGACTTTC.

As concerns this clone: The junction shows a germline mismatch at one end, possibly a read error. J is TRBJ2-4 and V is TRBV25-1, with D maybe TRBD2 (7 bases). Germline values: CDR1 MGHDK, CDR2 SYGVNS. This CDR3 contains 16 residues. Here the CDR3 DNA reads TGTGCCAGCAGTGAAAGGGGGGGGGCGGCCAAAAACAGTCAGTACTTC. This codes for CASSERGGAAKNSQYF.

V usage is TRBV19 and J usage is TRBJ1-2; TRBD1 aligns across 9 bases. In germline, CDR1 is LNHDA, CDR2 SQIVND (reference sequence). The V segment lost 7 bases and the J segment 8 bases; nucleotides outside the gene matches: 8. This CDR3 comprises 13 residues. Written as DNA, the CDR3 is TGTGCCAGTAAAACCCGGACAGGGGAGGGCTACACCTTC. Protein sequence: CASKTRTGEGYTF.

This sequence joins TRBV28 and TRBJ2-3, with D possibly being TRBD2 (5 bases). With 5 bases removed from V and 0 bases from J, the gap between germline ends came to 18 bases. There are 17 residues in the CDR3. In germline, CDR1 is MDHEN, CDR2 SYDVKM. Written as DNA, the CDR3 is TGTGCCAGCAGTCCACCCCTTTTAGGGAGTAGCACAGATACGCAGTATTTT. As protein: CASSPPLLGSSTDTQYF.

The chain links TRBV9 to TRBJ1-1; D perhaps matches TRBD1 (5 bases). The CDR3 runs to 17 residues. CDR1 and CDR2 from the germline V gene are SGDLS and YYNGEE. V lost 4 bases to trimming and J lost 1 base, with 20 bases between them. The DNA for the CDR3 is TGTGCCAGCAGCCACACAGGCACGGGTCGCCCGAACACTGAAGCTTTCTTT. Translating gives CASSHTGTGRPNTEAFF.

CDR3 bases: TGTGCCAGCAGCACCGCACAGGGGGACTATGGCTACACCTTC. As protein: CASSTAQGDYGYTF. This chain links TRBV7-3 with TRBJ1-2; 8 bases are shared with TRBD1. V shed 5 bases and J 3 bases; nucleotides not matched to a gene: 5. The CDR3 is 14 residues long. CDR1 SGHTA and CDR2 FQGTGA come from the germline V gene.

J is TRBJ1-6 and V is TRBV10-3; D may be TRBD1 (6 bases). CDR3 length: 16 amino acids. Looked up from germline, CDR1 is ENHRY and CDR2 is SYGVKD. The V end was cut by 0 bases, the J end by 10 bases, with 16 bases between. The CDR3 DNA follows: TGTGCCATCAGTGAGTCAATCAGGGGATCGGGCTCACCCCTCCACTTT. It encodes CAISESIRGSGSPLHF.

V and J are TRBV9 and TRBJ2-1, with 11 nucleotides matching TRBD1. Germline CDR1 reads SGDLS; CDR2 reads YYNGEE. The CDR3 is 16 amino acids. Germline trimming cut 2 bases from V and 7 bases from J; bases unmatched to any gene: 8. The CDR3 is CASSVAGTGGRNEQFF. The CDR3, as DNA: TGTGCCAGCAGCGTCGCCGGGACAGGGGGGAGGAATGAGCAGTTCTTC.

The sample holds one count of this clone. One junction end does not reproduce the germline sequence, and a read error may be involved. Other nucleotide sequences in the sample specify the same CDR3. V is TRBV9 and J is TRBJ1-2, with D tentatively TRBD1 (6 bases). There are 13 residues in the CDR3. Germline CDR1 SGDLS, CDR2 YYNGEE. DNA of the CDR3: TGCGCCAGCAGCGTCAGTCAGGGGCAAGGCTACACCTTC. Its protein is CASSVSQGQGYTF.

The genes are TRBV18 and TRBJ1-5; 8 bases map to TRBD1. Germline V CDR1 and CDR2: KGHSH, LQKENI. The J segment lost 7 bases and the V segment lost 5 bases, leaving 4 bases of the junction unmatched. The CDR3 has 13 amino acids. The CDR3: CASSATGAQPQHF. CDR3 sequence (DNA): TGTGCCAGCTCAGCGACAGGGGCGCAGCCCCAGCATTTT.

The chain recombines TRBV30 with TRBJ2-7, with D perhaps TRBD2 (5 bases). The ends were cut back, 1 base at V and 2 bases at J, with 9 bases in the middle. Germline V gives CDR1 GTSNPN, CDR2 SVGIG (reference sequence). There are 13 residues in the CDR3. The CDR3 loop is CAWSAEGTYEQYV. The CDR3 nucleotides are TGTGCCTGGAGTGCCGAGGGCACCTACGAGCAGTACGTC.

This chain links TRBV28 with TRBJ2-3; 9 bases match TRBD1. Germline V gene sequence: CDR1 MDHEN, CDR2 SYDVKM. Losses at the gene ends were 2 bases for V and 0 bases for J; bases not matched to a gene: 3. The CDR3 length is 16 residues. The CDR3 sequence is CASSLGGQGSTDTQYF. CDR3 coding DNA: TGTGCCAGCAGTTTAGGGGGACAGGGAAGCACAGATACGCAGTATTTT.

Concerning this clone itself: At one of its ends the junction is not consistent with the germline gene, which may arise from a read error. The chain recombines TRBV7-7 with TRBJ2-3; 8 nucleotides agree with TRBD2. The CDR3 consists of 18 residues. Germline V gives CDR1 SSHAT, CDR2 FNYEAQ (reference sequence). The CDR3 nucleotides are TGTGCTAGCAGCTTAGAGGAGCGGGGGTGGCCAGGCACAGATACGCAGTATTTT. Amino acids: CASSLEERGWPGTDTQYF. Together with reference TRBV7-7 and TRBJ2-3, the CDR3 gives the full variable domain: GAGVSQSPRYKVTKRGQDVTLRCDPISSHATLYWYQQALGQGPEFLTYFNYEAQPDKSGLPSDRFSAERPEGSISTLTIQRTEQRDSAMYRCASSLEERGWPGTDTQYFGPGTRLTVL.

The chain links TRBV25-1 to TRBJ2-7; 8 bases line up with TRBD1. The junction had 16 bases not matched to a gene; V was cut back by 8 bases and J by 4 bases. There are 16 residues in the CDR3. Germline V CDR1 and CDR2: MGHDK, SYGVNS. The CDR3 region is CASRCRDRGHPYEQYV. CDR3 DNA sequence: TGTGCCAGCCGATGCCGTGACAGGGGCCATCCATACGAGCAGTACGTC.

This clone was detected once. The CDR3, as DNA: TGCGCCAGCAGCCTCGGACTAGCGGGGGGGCTCGCCGGGGAGCTGTTTTTT. Its translation is CASSLGLAGGLAGELFF. The rearrangement uses TRBV5-1 and TRBJ2-2, with 15 bases identical to TRBD2. J gave up 6 bases and V 4 bases, and 7 bases lay outside the gene matches. The CDR3 extends over 17 amino acids. The germline CDR1 and CDR2 sequences are SGHRS and YFSETQ.

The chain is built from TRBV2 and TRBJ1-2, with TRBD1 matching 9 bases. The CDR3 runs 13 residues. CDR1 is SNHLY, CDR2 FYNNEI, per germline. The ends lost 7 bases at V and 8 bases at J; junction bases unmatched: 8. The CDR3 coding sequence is TGTGCCAGCACACTGGACAGGGGACGCGGCTACACCTTC. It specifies CASTLDRGRGYTF.

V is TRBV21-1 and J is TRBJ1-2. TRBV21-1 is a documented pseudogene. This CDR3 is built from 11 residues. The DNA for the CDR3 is TGTGCCAGCAGCAAAGAAGAGGGCTACACCTTC. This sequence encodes CASSKEEGYTF.

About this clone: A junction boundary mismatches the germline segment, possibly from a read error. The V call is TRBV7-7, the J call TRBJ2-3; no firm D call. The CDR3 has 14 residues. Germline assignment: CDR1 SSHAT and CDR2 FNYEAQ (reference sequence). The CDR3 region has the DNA TGTGCTAGCAGCCCGGGTATTAGCACAGATACGCAGTATTTT. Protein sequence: CASSPGISTDTQYF. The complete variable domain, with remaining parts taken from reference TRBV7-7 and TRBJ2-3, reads GAGVSQSPRYKVTKRGQDVTLRCDPISSHATLYWYQQALGQGPEFLTYFNYEAQPDKSGLPSDRFSAERPEGSISTLTIQRTEQRDSAMYRCASSPGISTDTQYFGPGTRLTVL.

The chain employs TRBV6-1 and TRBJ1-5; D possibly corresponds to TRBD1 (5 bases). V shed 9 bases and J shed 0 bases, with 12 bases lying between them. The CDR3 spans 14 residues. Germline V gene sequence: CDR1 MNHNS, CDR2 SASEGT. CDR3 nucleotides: TGTGCCAGTCAGACAGTATATAGCAATCAGCCCCAGCATTTT. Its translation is CASQTVYSNQPQHF.

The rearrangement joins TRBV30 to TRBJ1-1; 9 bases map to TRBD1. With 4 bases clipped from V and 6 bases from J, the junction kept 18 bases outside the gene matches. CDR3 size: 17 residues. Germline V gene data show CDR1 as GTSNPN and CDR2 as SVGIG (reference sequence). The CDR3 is CAWIPLGQGRTWAEAFF. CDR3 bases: TGTGCCTGGATCCCCTTGGGACAGGGAAGGACTTGGGCTGAAGCTTTCTTT.

In DNA, the CDR3 is TGTGCCAGCAGCTTGGACAGAATAAATGAAAAACTGTTTTTT. Translated: CASSLDRINEKLFF. The gene calls are TRBV5-4 and TRBJ1-4; D unresolved. CDR1 and CDR2 (germline): SGHNT, YYREEE (reference sequence). The germline V and J ends were trimmed by 0 bases and 5 bases, with 8 bases remaining between them. The CDR3 length is 14 residues.

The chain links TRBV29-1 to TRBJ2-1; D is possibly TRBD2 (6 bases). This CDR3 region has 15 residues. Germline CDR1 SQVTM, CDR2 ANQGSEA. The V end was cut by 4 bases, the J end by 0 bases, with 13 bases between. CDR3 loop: CSVGPGVTSYNEQFF. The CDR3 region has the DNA TGCAGCGTTGGTCCGGGAGTCACCTCCTACAATGAGCAGTTCTTC.

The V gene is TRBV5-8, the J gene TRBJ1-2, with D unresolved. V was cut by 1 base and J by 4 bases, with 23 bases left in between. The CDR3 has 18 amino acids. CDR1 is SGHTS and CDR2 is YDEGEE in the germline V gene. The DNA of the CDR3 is TGTGCCAGCAGCTTGAGTTCCGTAGTGGCGGCTCTGAGCTATGGCTACACCTTC. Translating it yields CASSLSSVVAALSYGYTF.

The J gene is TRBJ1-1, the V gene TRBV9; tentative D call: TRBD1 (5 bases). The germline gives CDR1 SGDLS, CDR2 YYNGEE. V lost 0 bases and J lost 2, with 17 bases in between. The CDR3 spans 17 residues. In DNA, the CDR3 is TGTGCCAGCAGCGTAGATACTTGGGGGGTTATTAACACTGAAGCTTTCTTT. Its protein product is CASSVDTWGVINTEAFF.

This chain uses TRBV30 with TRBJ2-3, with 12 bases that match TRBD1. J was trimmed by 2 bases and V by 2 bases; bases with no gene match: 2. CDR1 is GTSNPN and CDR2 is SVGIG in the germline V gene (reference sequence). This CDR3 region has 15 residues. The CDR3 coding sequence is TGTGCCTGGAGTAAGGGACAGGGGGCCACAGATACGCAGTATTTT. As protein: CAWSKGQGATDTQYF.

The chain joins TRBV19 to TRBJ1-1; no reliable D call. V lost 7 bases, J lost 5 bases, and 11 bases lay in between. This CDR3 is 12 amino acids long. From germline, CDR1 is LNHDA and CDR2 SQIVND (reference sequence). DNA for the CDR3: TGTGCCAGTACCTCAGGAGGGACTGAAGCTTTCTTT. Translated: CASTSGGTEAFF.

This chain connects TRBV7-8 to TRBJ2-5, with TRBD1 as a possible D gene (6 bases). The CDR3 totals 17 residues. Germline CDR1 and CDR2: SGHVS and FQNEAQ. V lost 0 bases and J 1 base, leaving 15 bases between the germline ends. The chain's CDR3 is CASSLAGLGQLQETQYF. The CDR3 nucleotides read TGTGCCAGCAGCTTAGCTGGTTTAGGACAGCTCCAAGAGACCCAGTACTTC.